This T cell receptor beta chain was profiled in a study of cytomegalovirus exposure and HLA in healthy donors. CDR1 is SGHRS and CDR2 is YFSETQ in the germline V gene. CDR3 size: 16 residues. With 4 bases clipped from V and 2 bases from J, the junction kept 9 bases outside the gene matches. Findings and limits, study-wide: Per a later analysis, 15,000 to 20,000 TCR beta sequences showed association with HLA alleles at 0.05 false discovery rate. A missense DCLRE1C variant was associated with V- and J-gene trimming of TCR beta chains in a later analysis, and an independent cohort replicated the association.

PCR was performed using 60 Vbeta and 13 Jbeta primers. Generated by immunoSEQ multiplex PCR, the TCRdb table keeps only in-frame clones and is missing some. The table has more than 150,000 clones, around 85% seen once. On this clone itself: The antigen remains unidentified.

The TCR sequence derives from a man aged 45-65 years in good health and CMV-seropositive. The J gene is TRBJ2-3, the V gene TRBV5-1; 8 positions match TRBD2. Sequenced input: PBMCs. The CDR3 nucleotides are TGCGCCAGCAGCCCGGGGGGGCAGGGGCTCACAGATACGCAGTATTTT. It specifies CASSPGGQGLTDTQYF.